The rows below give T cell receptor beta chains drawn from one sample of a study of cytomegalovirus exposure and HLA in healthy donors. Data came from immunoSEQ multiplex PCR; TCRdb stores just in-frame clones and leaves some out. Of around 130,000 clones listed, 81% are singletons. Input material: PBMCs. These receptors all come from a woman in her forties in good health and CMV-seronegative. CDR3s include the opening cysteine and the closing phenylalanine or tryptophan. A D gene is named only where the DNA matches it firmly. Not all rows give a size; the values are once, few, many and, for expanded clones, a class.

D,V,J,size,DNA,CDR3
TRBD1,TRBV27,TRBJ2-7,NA,TGTGCCAGCAGTTTCCTCGGACAGGTCTACGAGCAGTACTTC,CASSFLGQVYEQYF
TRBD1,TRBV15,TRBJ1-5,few,TGTGCCACCAGCAGGAAAGGACAGGGTGATCAGCCCCAGCATTTT,CATSRKGQGDQPQHF
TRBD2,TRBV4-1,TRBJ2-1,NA,TGCGCCAGCAGCCAGGGGGGGATTGTCTCCTACAATGAGCAGTTCTTC,CASSQGGIVSYNEQFF
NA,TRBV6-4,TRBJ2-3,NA,TGTGCCAGCAGGGTACGGGACTCGAGCACAGATACGCAGTATTTT,CASRVRDSSTDTQYF
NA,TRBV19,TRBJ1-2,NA,TGTGCCAGTAGTATCCCCAGGTACGCGAGCTACACCTTC,CASSIPRYASYTF
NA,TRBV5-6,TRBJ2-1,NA,TGTGCCAGCAGCTTTCCGACTACCACCTCCTACAATGAGCAGTTCTTC,CASSFPTTTSYNEQFF
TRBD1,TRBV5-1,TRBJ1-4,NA,TGCGCCAGCAGCCTCACCGACAGGGGGTATGAAAAACTGTTTTTT,CASSLTDRGYEKLFF
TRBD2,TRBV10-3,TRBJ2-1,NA,TGTGCCATCAGTCGTTCCAGCGGGGGGACATACAATGAGCAGTTCTTC,CAISRSSGGTYNEQFF
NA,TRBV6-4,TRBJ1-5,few,TGTGCCAGCTTTAGCTACGGTGCTCAGCCCCAGCATTTT,CASFSYGAQPQHF
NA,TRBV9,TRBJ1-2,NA,TGTGCCAGCAGCCCACGAATGGACAACGTCTATGGCTACACCTTC,CASSPRMDNVYGYTF
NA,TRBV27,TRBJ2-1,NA,TGTGCCAGCAGTACCTCCTTAGCGGACTCCTACAATGAGCAGTTCTTC,CASSTSLADSYNEQFF
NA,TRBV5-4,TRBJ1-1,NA,TGTGCCAGCAGCTTGGACAGGAACACTGAAGCTTTCTTT,CASSLDRNTEAFF
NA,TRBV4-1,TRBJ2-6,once,TGCGCCAGCAGCCAGTTTCTCTCTGGGGCCAACGTCCTGACTTTC,CASSQFLSGANVLTF
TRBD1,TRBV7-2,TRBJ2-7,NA,TGTGCCAGCAGCTTGGGTGCGACAGGGAATCAGTACGAGCAGTACTTC,CASSLGATGNQYEQYF
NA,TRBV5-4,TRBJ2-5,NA,TGTGCCAGCAGCTCAGGTAGACGGGGAGAGACCCAGTACTTC,CASSSGRRGETQYF
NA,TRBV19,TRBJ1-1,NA,TGTGCCAGTAGTATCAAGGAGCCCACTGAAGCTTTCTTT,CASSIKEPTEAFF
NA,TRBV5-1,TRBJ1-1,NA,TGCGCCAGCAGCTTGGAAAGGAACCGGGGGGCTTTCTTT,CASSLERNRGAFF
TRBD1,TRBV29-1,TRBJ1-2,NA,TGCAGCGTTATACAGGGGGCCACCTTC,CSVIQGATF
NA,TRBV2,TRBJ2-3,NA,TGTGCCAGCCGCGGGACTAGCACAGATACGCAGTATTTT,CASRGTSTDTQYF
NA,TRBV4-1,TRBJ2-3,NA,TGCGCCAGCAGCCAATTAAGGGTTTCGGGGGGCCCTAGTGGCACAGATACGCAGTATTTT,CASSQLRVSGGPSGTDTQYF
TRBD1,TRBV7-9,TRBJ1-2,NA,TGTGCCAGCAGCGAGGGACAGGGGATTATTAACTATGGCTACACCTTC,CASSEGQGIINYGYTF
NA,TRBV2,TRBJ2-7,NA,TGTGCCAGCAGCCCCGCACGTCGGGTGCCCTACGAGCAGTACTTC,CASSPARRVPYEQYF
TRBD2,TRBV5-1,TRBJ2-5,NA,TGCGCCAGCACACTAGGGACTAGCGTGGGGATTACATCATGGACCCAGTACTTC,CASTLGTSVGITSWTQYF
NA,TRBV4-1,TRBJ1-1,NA,TGCGCCAGCAGCCAAGGGGGGGGCCAAGCTTTCTTT,CASSQGGGQAFF
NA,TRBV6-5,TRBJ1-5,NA,TGTGCCAGCTCCAGGGGATATAGCAATCAGCCCCAGCATTTT,CASSRGYSNQPQHF
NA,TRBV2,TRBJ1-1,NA,TGTGCCAGCACCCTGACAGAGAACACTGAAGCTTTCTTT,CASTLTENTEAFF
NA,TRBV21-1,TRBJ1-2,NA,TGTGCCAGCAGCAAAGAGGCCACAGGCAACTATGGCTACACCTTC,CASSKEATGNYGYTF
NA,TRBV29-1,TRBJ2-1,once,TGCAGCGTTGGTGGGGTCCGGACTCGCTCCTACAATGAGCAGTTCTTC,CSVGGVRTRSYNEQFF
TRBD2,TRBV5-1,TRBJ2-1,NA,TGCGCCAGCAGCTTGGCCTTGGCCAGCCAGGGACTAGCGGGAGGGTATGAGCAGTTCTTC,CASSLALASQGLAGGYEQFF
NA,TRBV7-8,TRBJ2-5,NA,TGTGCCAGCAGCACCCAGGTTGTGCAGTACTTC,CASSTQVVQYF
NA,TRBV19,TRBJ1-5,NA,TGTGCCAGTAGCACACGAGGCTACAATCAGCCCCAGCATTTT,CASSTRGYNQPQHF
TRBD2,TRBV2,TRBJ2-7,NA,TGTGCCAGCAGTGGCGAGCGGGGGGGCTACGAGCAGTACTTC,CASSGERGGYEQYF
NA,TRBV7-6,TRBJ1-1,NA,TGTGCCAGCAGCTCGGAGTTGAACACTGAAGCTTTCTTT,CASSSELNTEAFF
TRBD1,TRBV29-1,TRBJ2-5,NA,TGCAGCGTTGAAGACGCGAAACTACAGGGGAAAGAGACCCAGTACTTC,CSVEDAKLQGKETQYF
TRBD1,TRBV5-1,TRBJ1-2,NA,TGCGCCAGCAGCTGGGGACAGGGCGCTGGCTACACCTTC,CASSWGQGAGYTF
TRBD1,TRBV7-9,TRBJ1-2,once,TGTGCCAGCAGCTTAGCGGGGGACAGGGCATCCTATGGCTACACCTTC,CASSLAGDRASYGYTF
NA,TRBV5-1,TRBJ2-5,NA,TGCGCCAGCAGCTCGAACAGGGGAGGCGAGACCCAGTACTTC,CASSSNRGGETQYF
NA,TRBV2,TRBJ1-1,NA,TGTGCCAGCAGCCCGGAAAGGGGACTTGAAGCTTTCTTT,CASSPERGLEAFF
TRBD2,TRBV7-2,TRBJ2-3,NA,TGTGCCAGCAGCTCTCGACTAGCGGCAGATACGCAGTATTTT,CASSSRLAADTQYF
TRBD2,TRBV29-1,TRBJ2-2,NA,TGCAGCGTTGACCTGGGACTAGCGGGAGGTTCGGCCGGGGAGCTGTTTTTT,CSVDLGLAGGSAGELFF
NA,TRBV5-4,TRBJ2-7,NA,TGTGCCAGCAGCTTGGGACTCCAAAACTCCTACGAGCAGTACTTC,CASSLGLQNSYEQYF
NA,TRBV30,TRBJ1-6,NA,TGTGCCTGGAGTGGGACCGGACAGCCCTCACGCCTCCACTTT,CAWSGTGQPSRLHF